This note documents a single TCR beta chain sequence. Its antigen target is currently unknown. No base quality information exists; no much larger clone differs at one position. TCRbeta CDR3 regions were amplified from genomic DNA using the immunoSEQ Assay, a bias-controlled multiplex PCR. In the paper's pipeline: The number of nucleated cells in each sample was estimated by amplification of reference gene primers within the assay. To quantify the absolute abundance of each unique TCRbeta CDR3 rearrangement, sequence reads were collapsed and filtered. For each sample, productive Simpson clonality was calculated by taking the square root of Simpson's diversity index across productive rearrangements. What TCRdb holds here is the immuneACCESS table cut down to in-frame rearrangements. Part of the clones is not present; checked against another copy, under half of the missing clones reflect an unresolved V gene, and the others are unexplained. V, J and clone size are taken as reported in that table, and D and trimming were inferred from the DNA itself. In this sample the table shows 50,000 to 75,000 clones, less than 80% of which occur a single time. The biggest ten clones account for 15% to 20% of the sample.

Whole blood was collected in K2EDTA tubes by collaborating institutions according to the institutions' own protocols. For TCRbeta analysis, collaborators shipped samples in one of three forms: frozen whole blood, isolated PBMCs, or DNA extracted from either of those sample types. The CDR1 and CDR2 encoded by the germline V gene are MNHEY and SVGAGI. The CDR3 sequence holds 13 residues, the cysteine and phenylalanine included. The DNA shown is the 39-base CDR3, in frame from base 1. The germline V end is reduced by 6 bases and the J end by 2 bases; junction bases left unmatched: 4. This sample is drawn from a study of blood T cell repertoires in COVID-19 (dated by TCRdb to the early 2020s). Some background on the complete study: The collaborator samples originated in the United States, Italy and Spain and spanned the acute and convalescent phases of COVID-19. The material from the prospective study consisted of cDNA or gDNA derived from T cells, B-cell-depleted T cells, or PBMCs. Deeply sampled blood TCRbeta repertoires from subjects exposed to, actively infected with, or recovered from COVID-19 were included in the dataset. The repertoires were released in a freely available public database intended as a resource for research on the immune response to SARS-CoV-2. The samples were drawn from two sources: the first 160 participants of the ongoing ImmuneRACE study, and 950 to 1,500 subjects contributed by 6 global collaborators. Nearly every sample came with metadata listing a de-identified subject ID, COVID-19 status, age in years and sex. HLA class I and class II types, where available, came from metadata supplied by the sample provider rather than from assay-based typing. The paper's findings and limits, for the study overall: The quantity of clinical and demographic metadata differed by source and by participant and was supplied without curation.

Recombination connected TRBV6-5 to TRBJ2-7; 7 junctional bases match TRBD1. The origin of this receptor is a man between 60 and 75 years old with acute or convalescent COVID-19. Sequences were obtained from peripheral blood. The CDR3 protein: CASSPTGTYEQYF. At the DNA level, the sequence is TGTGCCAGCAGCCCGACAGGGACCTACGAGCAGTACTTC.